This is a list of T cell receptor beta chains from one sample in a study of blood T cell repertoires in COVID-19. Profiled with immunoSEQ multiplex PCR; TCRdb holds only in-frame clones, not every one. The sample lists fewer than 180,000 clones, approximately 80% occurring once. Sample: peripheral blood. The origin of the receptors is a man between 65 and 85 years old with acute or convalescent COVID-19. The CDR3 runs from the conserved cysteine through the conserved F or W. The D gene is left open where the match is weak. Rows give clone size only sometimes, using once, few, many, or a class for an expanded clone.

d_gene: -; abundance: -; v_gene: TRBV2; j_gene: TRBJ2-2; CDR3nt: TGTGCCAGCAGTCCCCTGGCGGTGGTGGCCGGGGAGCTGTTTTTT; CDR3aa: CASSPLAVVAGELFF
d_gene: -; abundance: -; v_gene: TRBV18; j_gene: TRBJ1-1; CDR3nt: TGTGCCAGCTCACCGCGGTGGGGGGAAACTGAAGCTTTCTTT; CDR3aa: CASSPRWGETEAFF
d_gene: -; abundance: few; v_gene: TRBV19; j_gene: TRBJ1-2; CDR3nt: TGTGCCAGTAGTATCGGGGGGACCGTAAACTATGGCTACACCTTC; CDR3aa: CASSIGGTVNYGYTF
d_gene: TRBD1; abundance: -; v_gene: TRBV9; j_gene: TRBJ2-1; CDR3nt: TGTGCCAGCAGCCTCGCCCCCGGGACAGTACTCGGTGAGCAGTTCTTC; CDR3aa: CASSLAPGTVLGEQFF
d_gene: -; abundance: -; v_gene: TRBV5-1; j_gene: TRBJ2-2; CDR3nt: TGCGCCAGCAGCTGGCAGGGGTTCGGGGAGCTGTTTTTT; CDR3aa: CASSWQGFGELFF
d_gene: TRBD1; abundance: -; v_gene: TRBV2; j_gene: TRBJ2-2; CDR3nt: TGTGCCAGCAGGGGCACAGGGGGCCGGGTCGGGGAGCTGTTTTTT; CDR3aa: CASRGTGGRVGELFF
d_gene: -; abundance: -; v_gene: TRBV5-1; j_gene: TRBJ2-5; CDR3nt: TGCGCCAGCCGCTCCAGGGAGACCCAGTACTTC; CDR3aa: CASRSRETQYF
d_gene: TRBD1; abundance: -; v_gene: TRBV28; j_gene: TRBJ2-7; CDR3nt: TGTGCCAGCAGTTTATGGCCCCGACAGGGGTCCATCTACGAGCAGTACTTC; CDR3aa: CASSLWPRQGSIYEQYF
d_gene: -; abundance: -; v_gene: TRBV6-5; j_gene: TRBJ1-5; CDR3nt: TGTGCCAGCAGGAAAAAGGGGGGGGTACAGCCCCAGCATTTT; CDR3aa: CASRKKGGVQPQHF
d_gene: -; abundance: -; v_gene: TRBV12-3/TRBV12-4; j_gene: TRBJ2-7; CDR3nt: TGTGCCAGCGAGACAGGTGGGAAAGAGCAGTACTTC; CDR3aa: CASETGGKEQYF
d_gene: TRBD1; abundance: few; v_gene: TRBV5-1; j_gene: TRBJ2-7; CDR3nt: TGCGCCAGCAGTCTGGTGCCCCCGGGACAGAGCGAGCAGTACTTC; CDR3aa: CASSLVPPGQSEQYF
d_gene: -; abundance: -; v_gene: TRBV18; j_gene: TRBJ2-2; CDR3nt: TGTGCCAGCTCACCCACCGGGACAAAAAACACCGGGGAGCTGTTTTTT; CDR3aa: CASSPTGTKNTGELFF
d_gene: TRBD1; abundance: -; v_gene: TRBV7-9; j_gene: TRBJ1-2; CDR3nt: TGTGCCAGCAGCTTGGGACAGATGAACTCATATGGCTACACCTTC; CDR3aa: CASSLGQMNSYGYTF
d_gene: TRBD1; abundance: few; v_gene: TRBV5-1; j_gene: TRBJ1-1; CDR3nt: TGCGCCAGCAGGTCCCAGGGGGCAAACACTGAAGCTTTCTTT; CDR3aa: CASRSQGANTEAFF
d_gene: TRBD1; abundance: -; v_gene: TRBV6-1; j_gene: TRBJ1-1; CDR3nt: TGTGCCAGCAGTGAGTCCGGCAGGGGGAGCTCTGAAGCTTTCTTT; CDR3aa: CASSESGRGSSEAFF
d_gene: TRBD2; abundance: -; v_gene: TRBV5-1; j_gene: TRBJ2-7; CDR3nt: TGCGCCAGCAGCTTGGATGTAGCGGGGGGAAACGAGCAGTACTTC; CDR3aa: CASSLDVAGGNEQYF
d_gene: TRBD1; abundance: few; v_gene: TRBV9; j_gene: TRBJ1-3; CDR3nt: TGTGCCAGCAGCGTAGGGGACAGGGGAGGGGGAAACACCATATATTTT; CDR3aa: CASSVGDRGGGNTIYF
d_gene: -; abundance: -; v_gene: TRBV7-3; j_gene: TRBJ1-1; CDR3nt: TGTGCCAGCAGCTCCAATGGGGGCTACACTGAAGCTTTCTTT; CDR3aa: CASSSNGGYTEAFF
d_gene: -; abundance: -; v_gene: TRBV6-5; j_gene: TRBJ1-5; CDR3nt: TGTGCCAGCCGCCGACAGATCAATCAGCCCCAGCATTTT; CDR3aa: CASRRQINQPQHF
d_gene: TRBD1; abundance: few; v_gene: TRBV30; j_gene: TRBJ1-2; CDR3nt: TGTGCCTGGAACCGACAGGGGGCACTTGGCTACACCTTC; CDR3aa: CAWNRQGALGYTF
d_gene: TRBD1; abundance: -; v_gene: TRBV5-5; j_gene: TRBJ1-6; CDR3nt: TGTGCCAGCAGCCCCCGGCTGGGACAGGCGAATTCACCCCTCCACTTT; CDR3aa: CASSPRLGQANSPLHF
d_gene: -; abundance: -; v_gene: TRBV18; j_gene: TRBJ2-2; CDR3nt: TGTGCCAGCTCACCGGGGCGGGGGAACACCGGGGAGCTGTTTTTT; CDR3aa: CASSPGRGNTGELFF
d_gene: -; abundance: -; v_gene: TRBV4-1; j_gene: TRBJ1-2; CDR3nt: TGCGCCAGCAGCCAAGGTCCTCTACAGGGAGCTAACTATGGCTACACCTTC; CDR3aa: CASSQGPLQGANYGYTF
d_gene: -; abundance: -; v_gene: TRBV18; j_gene: TRBJ1-3; CDR3nt: TGTGCCAGCTCACCACCTACAGATGGAAACACCATATATTTT; CDR3aa: CASSPPTDGNTIYF
d_gene: TRBD1; abundance: -; v_gene: TRBV2; j_gene: TRBJ1-2; CDR3nt: TGTGCCAGCAGATGGGGCCACAGGGGGCAAGGTGGCTACACCTTC; CDR3aa: CASRWGHRGQGGYTF
d_gene: -; abundance: -; v_gene: TRBV6-2/TRBV6-3; j_gene: TRBJ1-1; CDR3nt: TGTGCCAGCAGTTACTCGAGCGGACTAGGGGCTTTCTTT; CDR3aa: CASSYSSGLGAFF
d_gene: TRBD1; abundance: -; v_gene: TRBV3-1/TRBV3-2; j_gene: TRBJ1-6; CDR3nt: TGTGCCAGCAGCCAAGGAAGGACAGGAGGATCACCCCTCCACTTT; CDR3aa: CASSQGRTGGSPLHF
d_gene: -; abundance: -; v_gene: TRBV7-2; j_gene: TRBJ2-7; CDR3nt: TGTGCCAGCAGACCTCAAACTAGCCGTGGCGGCTACGAGCAGTACTTC; CDR3aa: CASRPQTSRGGYEQYF
d_gene: -; abundance: -; v_gene: TRBV19; j_gene: TRBJ1-5; CDR3nt: TGTGCCAGTAGTATGGTTGGGGGGGGAAGTCAGCCCCAGCATTTT; CDR3aa: CASSMVGGGSQPQHF
d_gene: TRBD2; abundance: -; v_gene: TRBV3-1/TRBV3-2; j_gene: TRBJ2-1; CDR3nt: TGTGCCAGCAGCCCCCCAATGGGGGGGAATGAGCAGTTCTTC; CDR3aa: CASSPPMGGNEQFF
d_gene: TRBD1; abundance: once; v_gene: TRBV3-1/TRBV3-2; j_gene: TRBJ1-2; CDR3nt: TGTGCCAGCAGCCATATAGACAGGGGTTTGAGTGGCTACACCTTC; CDR3aa: CASSHIDRGLSGYTF
d_gene: TRBD1; abundance: -; v_gene: TRBV7-2; j_gene: TRBJ1-2; CDR3nt: TGTGCCAGCAGGGGACAGGGGAACTATGGCTACACCTTC; CDR3aa: CASRGQGNYGYTF
d_gene: TRBD2; abundance: -; v_gene: TRBV5-1; j_gene: TRBJ2-2; CDR3nt: TGCGCCAGCAGCTTGGGGACTAGCGGGGTAACCGGGGAGCTGTTTTTT; CDR3aa: CASSLGTSGVTGELFF
d_gene: -; abundance: few; v_gene: TRBV2; j_gene: TRBJ2-7; CDR3nt: TGTGCCAGCCAAAGGACTGGAGACGAGCAGTACTTC; CDR3aa: CASQRTGDEQYF
d_gene: TRBD1; abundance: -; v_gene: TRBV9; j_gene: TRBJ2-3; CDR3nt: TGTGCCAGCAGCGTAGTCGGCAGGGGGCTGGGAGATACGCAGTATTTT; CDR3aa: CASSVVGRGLGDTQYF
d_gene: -; abundance: -; v_gene: TRBV10-3; j_gene: TRBJ2-5; CDR3nt: TGTGCCATCGGGCGGGGTGCCCAAGAGACCCAGTACTTC; CDR3aa: CAIGRGAQETQYF
d_gene: TRBD2; abundance: once; v_gene: TRBV24-1; j_gene: TRBJ2-3; CDR3nt: TGTGCCACCAGTGACCATACTAGCGGGTACACAGATACGCAGTATTTT; CDR3aa: CATSDHTSGYTDTQYF
d_gene: TRBD2; abundance: few; v_gene: TRBV9; j_gene: TRBJ2-5; CDR3nt: TGTGCCAGCAGCGGACCTCTAGCGGGAGGGCCTGGGGAGACCCAGTACTTC; CDR3aa: CASSGPLAGGPGETQYF
d_gene: -; abundance: -; v_gene: TRBV6-5; j_gene: TRBJ1-5; CDR3nt: TGTGCCAGCAGGGACGGGGCGGGGTTCGGTCAGCCCCAGCATTTT; CDR3aa: CASRDGAGFGQPQHF
d_gene: TRBD2; abundance: -; v_gene: TRBV4-2; j_gene: TRBJ2-7; CDR3nt: TGTGCCAGCAGCCAGTCTGGCGGGAGGGCCCCCTACTCCTACGAGCAGTACTTC; CDR3aa: CASSQSGGRAPYSYEQYF
d_gene: -; abundance: -; v_gene: TRBV27; j_gene: TRBJ1-2; CDR3nt: TGTGCCAGCTATCGGGAGACTAACTATGGCTACACCTTC; CDR3aa: CASYRETNYGYTF
d_gene: TRBD2; abundance: -; v_gene: TRBV27; j_gene: TRBJ2-7; CDR3nt: TGTGCCAGCAGTTTAGCGGGAGGGGACGAGCAGTACTTC; CDR3aa: CASSLAGGDEQYF
d_gene: TRBD1; abundance: -; v_gene: TRBV5-1; j_gene: TRBJ2-3; CDR3nt: TGCGCCAGCAGAAAGCCGGGACAGGGTAGTGGAGATACGCAGTATTTT; CDR3aa: CASRKPGQGSGDTQYF
d_gene: TRBD2; abundance: -; v_gene: TRBV6-1; j_gene: TRBJ2-5; CDR3nt: TGTGCCAGCAGTGAAGCCAGGTTCGGGACTAGCAAAGAGACCCAGTACTTC; CDR3aa: CASSEARFGTSKETQYF